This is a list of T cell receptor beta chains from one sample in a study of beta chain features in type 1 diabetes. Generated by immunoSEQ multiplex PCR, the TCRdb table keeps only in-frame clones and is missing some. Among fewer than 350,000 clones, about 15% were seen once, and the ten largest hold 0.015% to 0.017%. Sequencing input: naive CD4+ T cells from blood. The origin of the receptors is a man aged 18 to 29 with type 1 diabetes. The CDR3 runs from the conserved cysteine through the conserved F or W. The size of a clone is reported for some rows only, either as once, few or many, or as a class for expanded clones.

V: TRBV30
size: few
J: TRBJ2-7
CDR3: CAWSGQVLFGEQYF

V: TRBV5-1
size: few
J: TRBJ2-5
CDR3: CASSEERGGGNF

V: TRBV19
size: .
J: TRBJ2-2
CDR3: CASSSGQGLTGELFF

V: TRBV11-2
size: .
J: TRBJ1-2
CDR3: CASSLDLLYNYGYTF

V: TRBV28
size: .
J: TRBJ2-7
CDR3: CASSYADMRYEQYF

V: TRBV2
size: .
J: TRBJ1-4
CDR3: CASSERGVGEKLFF

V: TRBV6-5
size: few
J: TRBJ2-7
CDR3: CASSYSGPGIYEQYF

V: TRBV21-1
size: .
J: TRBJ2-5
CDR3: CASSIQGAPQETQYF

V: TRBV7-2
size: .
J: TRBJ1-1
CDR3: CASSQYQGNTEAFF

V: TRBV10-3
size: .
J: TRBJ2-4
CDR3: CAISERQVSAKNIQYF

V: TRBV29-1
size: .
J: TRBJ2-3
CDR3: CSAGQGSSWDTQYF

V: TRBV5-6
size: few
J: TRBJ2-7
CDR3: CASSLLTGEQYF

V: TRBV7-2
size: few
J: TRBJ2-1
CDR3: CASSGGGSSYNEQFF

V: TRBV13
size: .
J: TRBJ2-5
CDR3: CASSSRTGGGETQYF

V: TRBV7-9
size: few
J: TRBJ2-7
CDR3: CASSLGTSGNSYEQYF

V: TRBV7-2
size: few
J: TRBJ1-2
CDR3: CASSPNGAGIYGYTF

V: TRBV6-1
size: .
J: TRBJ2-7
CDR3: CASSEVADEQYF

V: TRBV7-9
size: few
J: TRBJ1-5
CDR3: CASSLAGQRLGPQHF

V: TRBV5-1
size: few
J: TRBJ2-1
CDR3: CASSPGTGGSYNEQFF

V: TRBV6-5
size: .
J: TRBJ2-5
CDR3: CASSFQGVRETQYF

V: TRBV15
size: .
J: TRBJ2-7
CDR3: CATSRDLSYEQYF

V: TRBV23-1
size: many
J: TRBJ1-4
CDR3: CASPAEGNEKLFF

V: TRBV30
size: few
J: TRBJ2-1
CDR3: CAWSVGGAYNEQFF

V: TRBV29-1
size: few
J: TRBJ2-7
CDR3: CSVSPILAHEQYF

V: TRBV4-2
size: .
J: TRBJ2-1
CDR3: CASSQGGSWSSYNEQFF

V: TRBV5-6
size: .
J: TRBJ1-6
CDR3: CASSLSLGRSRSPLHF

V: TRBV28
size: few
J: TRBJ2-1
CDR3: CASPPSGSKDEQFF

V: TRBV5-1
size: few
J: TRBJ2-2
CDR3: CASSLPGTGTGELFF

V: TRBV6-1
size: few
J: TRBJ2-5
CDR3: CASSRNPGGWETQYF

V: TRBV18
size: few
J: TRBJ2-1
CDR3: CASSPPWQRGYNEQFF

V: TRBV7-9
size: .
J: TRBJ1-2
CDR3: CASSPVARASYTF

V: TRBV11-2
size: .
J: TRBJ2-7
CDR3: CASSSIGATSYEQYF

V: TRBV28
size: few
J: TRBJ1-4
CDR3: CASSLYAYRKTNEKLFF

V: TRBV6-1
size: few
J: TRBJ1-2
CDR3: CASSARFYGYTF

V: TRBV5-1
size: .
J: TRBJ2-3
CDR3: CASSLNGQGLAAPTDTQYF

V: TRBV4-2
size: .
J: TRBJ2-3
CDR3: CASSQDGRLGDTQYF

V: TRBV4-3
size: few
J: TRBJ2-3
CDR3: CASSQRGTDTQYF

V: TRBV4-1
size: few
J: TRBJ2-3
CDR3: CASSQDRGTQYF

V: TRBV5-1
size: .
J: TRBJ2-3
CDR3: CASSLDYPKDTQYF

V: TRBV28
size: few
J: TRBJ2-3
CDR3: CASREDRRTDTQYF

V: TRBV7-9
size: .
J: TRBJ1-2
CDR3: CASSGGTGDYGYTF

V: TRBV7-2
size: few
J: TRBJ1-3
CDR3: CASSLTDSGNTIYF

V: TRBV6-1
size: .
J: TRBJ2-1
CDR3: CASGRDLFDNEQFF

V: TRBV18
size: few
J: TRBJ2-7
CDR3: CASSPLTADEQYF

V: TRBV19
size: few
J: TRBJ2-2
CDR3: CASSATVRGELFF

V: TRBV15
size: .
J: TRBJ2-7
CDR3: CATRTSGRYEQYF